Shown below are 16 T cell receptor beta chains from a single sample sequenced in a study of prognosis after radiotherapy for stage I lung cancer (dated by TCRdb to the early 2020s). Instrument on record: Illumina HiSeq 3000. Two rounds of multiplex PCR on genomic DNA were used to amplify the TCR beta CDR3 region. The first PCR round used primers specific to each TRBV and TRBJ gene, and the primer sequences were filed in Chinese patent CN105087789A. TCRdb reanalyzed the raw reads on its own, using fastp at Q25 for trimming and MiXCR for clone calling, and kept in-frame beta chains. Merged by CDR3 protein, the rows form single entries marked with the most common genes and DNA. Here the sample has some 34,000 distinct CDR3 sequences; about 31% occur a single time. The ten largest account for roughly 26% of the sample. The sequencing used PBMCs, collected before or after stereotactic body radiation therapy (not recorded which). These receptor sequences come from a donor at least 50 years old with non-small cell lung cancer.

With respect to this clonotype: A far bigger clonotype differs at one base, so this is likely a read error. This chain uses TRBV6-2 or TRBV6-3 with TRBJ1-2; a possible D gene is TRBD1 (5 bases). The CDR3 sequence is 15 residues long. CDR1 is MNHEY and CDR2 is SVGEGT in the germline V gene. V lost 5 bases to trimming and J lost 4 bases, with 17 bases between them. The CDR3 sequence: CASSGAGLTGYGYTF. The CDR3 DNA reads as TGTGCCAGCAGTGGAGCGGGGCTTACGGGCTATGGCTACACCTTC.

The CDR3 spells CASSDGGEVISGANVLTF. The DNA for the CDR3 is TGTGCCAGCAGTGACGGGGGAGAGGTTATCTCTGGGGCCAACGTCCTGACTTTC. This chain joins TRBV6-2 or TRBV6-3 and TRBJ2-6, with D possibly being TRBD2 (6 bases). Germline V lookup: CDR1 MNHEY, CDR2 SVGEGT. CDR3 length equals 18 residues. V was shortened by 5 bases and J by 0 bases, with 17 bases between the two germline ends.

The chain is built from TRBV5-1 and TRBJ2-7; the match to TRBD1 covers 7 bases. With V trimmed by 4 bases and J by 6 bases, 4 bases remained unmatched. The CDR3 runs 12 residues. Per the germline V gene, CDR1 is SGHRS and CDR2 is YFSETQ. The CDR3 DNA sequence: TGCGCCAGCAGCCTGACAGGGTCCGAGCAGTACTTC. It specifies CASSLTGSEQYF. The full variable domain, its missing parts supplied by reference TRBV5-1 and TRBJ2-7, is KAGVTQTPRYLIKTRGQQVTLSCSPISGHRSVSWYQQTPGQGLQFLFEYFSETQRNKGNFPGRFSGRQFSNSRSEMNVSTLELGDSALYLCASSLTGSEQYFGPGTRLTVT.

The chain is built from TRBV6-5 and TRBJ2-5; 8 bases line up with TRBD2. Germline CDR1 reads MNHEY; CDR2 reads SVGAGI. The ends lost 6 bases at V and 8 bases at J; junction bases unmatched: 14. The CDR3 has 15 amino acids. The CDR3 protein is CASSRDRAGDDTQYF. The CDR3 DNA follows: TGTGCCAGCAGCCGCGATCGAGCGGGGGATGATACCCAGTACTTC.

Comments on this clonotype: A much more abundant neighbour one base away suggests this may be a read error. The CDR3 region is CASRQSGDPGKETKYF. The CDR3 region has the DNA TGTGCCAGCAGACAATCAGGGGACCCGGGAAAGGAGACCAAGTACTTC. This chain joins TRBV6-1 and TRBJ2-5, with D possibly being TRBD1 (6 bases). From germline, CDR1 is MNHNS and CDR2 SASEGT. CDR3 size: 16 residues.

This clonotype was seen many times. V usage is TRBV10-2 and J usage is TRBJ1-2, with D perhaps matching TRBD1 (6 bases). This CDR3 region has 12 residues. The V gene lost 8 bases and the J gene lost 4 bases, with 11 bases spanning the gap. Germline V gene lookup returns CDR1 WSHSY and CDR2 SAAADI. The CDR3 DNA reads TGCGCCAGCTTAACGGACAGCTATGGCTACACCTTC. Translating gives CASLTDSYGYTF.

The rearrangement uses TRBV6-2 or TRBV6-3 and TRBJ2-1, with TRBD2 matching over 13 bases. The CDR3 has 16 amino acids. V lost 2 bases to trimming and J lost 3 bases; unmatched junction nucleotides: 1. CDR1 and CDR2 (germline): MNHEY, SVGEGT. The CDR3 loop reads CASSYGTSGVYNEQFF. CDR3 nucleotides: TGTGCCAGCAGTTACGGGACTAGCGGGGTCTACAATGAGCAGTTCTTC.

The rearrangement uses TRBV20-1 and TRBJ2-2; unclear D gene. Trimming stripped 0 bases from V and 4 bases from J, with 9 bases between. This CDR3 has 14 residues. Germline CDR1 and CDR2: DFQATT and SNEGSKA (reference sequence). As DNA, the CDR3 is TGCAGTGCTAGAGATCAGAGGAGCACCGGGGAGCTGTTTTTT. Protein product: CSARDQRSTGELFF.

On this clonotype: A junction boundary mismatches the germline segment, possibly from a read error. This chain joins TRBV7-9 and TRBJ2-2, with D perhaps matching TRBD1 (5 bases). The CDR3 length is 14 residues. Germline-derived CDR1 and CDR2 are SEHNR and FQNEAQ (reference sequence). CDR3 coding DNA: TGTGCCAGCCCGAGGACAAGGAACACCGGAGAGCTGTTTTTT. It is translated as CASPRTRNTGELFF.

Worth noting for this clonotype: The junction departs from the called germline gene at one end, perhaps through a read error. CDR3 sequence reads: CAISPWQATNTIYF. Here the CDR3 DNA reads TGCGCCATCAGCCCTTGGCAGGCGACAAACACCATATATTTT. This chain connects TRBV5-1 to TRBJ1-3; D is unclear. The CDR3 covers 14 residues. Germline V gives CDR1 SGHRS, CDR2 YFSETQ.

As concerns this clonotype: The CDR3 carries no conserved terminal phenylalanine or tryptophan, so it likely arises from a read error. This sequence joins TRBV6-1 and TRBJ2-7; a weak D match, TRBD2 (6 bases). The CDR3 has 16 residues. Trimming removed 7 bases from V and 0 bases from J, with 19 bases in between. Germline V lookup: CDR1 MNHNS, CDR2 SASEGT. This CDR3 is CASMPAPGESSYEQYL. The CDR3 nucleotides are TGTGCCAGCATGCCTGCCCCGGGGGAAAGCTCCTACGAGCAGTACCTC.

Ten or more counts support this clonotype. The rearrangement uses TRBV10-2 and TRBJ2-2, with TRBD1 matching over 9 bases. This CDR3 contains 15 residues. After removal of 6 bases from V and 4 bases from J, the junction contained 6 bases not matched to a gene. CDR1 and CDR2 (germline): WSHSY, SAAADI. CDR3: CASRQGARGTGELFF. Written as DNA, the CDR3 is TGCGCCAGCAGACAGGGGGCGCGGGGCACCGGGGAGCTGTTTTTT.

In its sample, this clonotype was seen many times. The chain couples TRBV19 to TRBJ2-7, with D maybe TRBD2 (5 bases). The germline CDR1 and CDR2 sequences are LNHDA and SQIVND (reference sequence). The CDR3 is 14 residues long. Trimming removed 3 bases from V and 5 bases from J, with 14 bases in between. CDR3 region: CASSMFQRAHEQYF. Written as DNA, the CDR3 is TGTGCCAGTAGTATGTTTCAGAGGGCCCACGAGCAGTACTTC.

This clonotype was counted ten times or more. The chain couples TRBV14 to TRBJ1-1; D gene unclear. V lost 2 bases to trimming and J lost 0 bases, with 10 bases between them. Germline assignment: CDR1 SGHDN and CDR2 FVKESK. The CDR3 runs 15 residues. CDR3: CASSQLGRLNTEAFF. CDR3 in DNA: TGTGCCAGCAGCCAATTAGGACGGCTGAACACTGAAGCTTTCTTT.

This clonotype was recorded many times. The gene calls are TRBV20-1 and TRBJ1-3; D is possibly TRBD1 (5 bases). The CDR3 has 14 amino acids. Looked up from germline, CDR1 is DFQATT and CDR2 is SNEGSKA (reference sequence). V dropped 1 base and J dropped 3 bases, with 10 bases sitting between them. CDR3 in amino acids: CSARVARVGNTIYF. The CDR3 DNA sequence: TGCAGTGCTAGAGTGGCCAGGGTTGGAAACACCATATATTTT.

There are many counts of this clonotype. The chain uses TRBV7-2 and TRBJ2-7, with 10 bases aligning to TRBD2. Germline V gene sequence: CDR1 SGHTA, CDR2 FQGNSA. This CDR3 is 16 amino acids long. With V trimmed by 5 bases and J by 6 bases, 13 bases remained unmatched. CDR3 sequence reads: CASSERGLAVMSEQYF. In nucleotides, the CDR3 is TGTGCCAGCAGCGAAAGAGGACTAGCGGTTATGAGCGAGCAGTACTTC.